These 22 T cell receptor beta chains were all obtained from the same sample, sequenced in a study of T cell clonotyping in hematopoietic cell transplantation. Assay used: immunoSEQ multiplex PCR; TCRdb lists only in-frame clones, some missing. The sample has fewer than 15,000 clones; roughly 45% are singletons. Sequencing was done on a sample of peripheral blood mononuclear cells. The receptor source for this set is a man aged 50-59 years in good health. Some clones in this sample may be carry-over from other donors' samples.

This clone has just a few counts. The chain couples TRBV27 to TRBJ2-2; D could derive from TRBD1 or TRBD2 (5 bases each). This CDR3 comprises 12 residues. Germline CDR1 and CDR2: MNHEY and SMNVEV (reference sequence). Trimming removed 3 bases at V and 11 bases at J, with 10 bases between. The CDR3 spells CASSFGRDELFF. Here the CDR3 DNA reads TGTGCCAGCAGTTTCGGCAGGGACGAGCTGTTTTTT.

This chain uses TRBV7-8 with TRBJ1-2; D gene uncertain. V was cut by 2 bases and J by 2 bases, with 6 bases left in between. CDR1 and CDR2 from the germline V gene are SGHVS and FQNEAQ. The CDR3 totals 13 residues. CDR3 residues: CASSLNTNYGYTF. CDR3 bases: TGTGCCAGCAGCTTAAATACGAACTATGGCTACACCTTC.

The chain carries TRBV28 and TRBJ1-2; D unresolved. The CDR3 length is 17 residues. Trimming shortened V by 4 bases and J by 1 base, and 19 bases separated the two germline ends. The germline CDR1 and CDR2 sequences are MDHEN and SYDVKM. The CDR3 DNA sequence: TGTGCCAGCAGTTCAACGATGGACGGCCTTAATAACTATGGCTACACCTTC. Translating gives CASSSTMDGLNNYGYTF.

The CDR3 DNA is TGTGCCGGTCGGGACAGGGTCGGCTACACCTTC. It translates to CAGRDRVGYTF. The V gene is TRBV30, the J gene TRBJ1-2; 9 nucleotides line up with TRBD1. The V gene's germline CDR1 is GTSNPN and CDR2 SVGIG (reference sequence). The CDR3 length is 11 residues. The trim removed 8 bases at V and 8 bases at J, leaving 6 bases unmatched. The full variable domain, with the rest looked up from reference TRBV30 and TRBJ1-2, is SQTIHQWPATLVQPVGSPLSLECTVEGTSNPNLYWYRQAAGRGLQLLFYSVGIGQISSEVPQNLSASRPQDRQFILSSKKLLLSDSGFYLCAGRDRVGYTFGSGTRLTVV.

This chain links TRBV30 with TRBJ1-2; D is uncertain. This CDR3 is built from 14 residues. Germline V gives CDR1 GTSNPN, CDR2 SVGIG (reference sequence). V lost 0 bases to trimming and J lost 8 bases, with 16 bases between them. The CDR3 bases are TGTGCCTGGAGTGTACAATTTGGATCAGAGGGCTACACCTTC. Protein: CAWSVQFGSEGYTF.

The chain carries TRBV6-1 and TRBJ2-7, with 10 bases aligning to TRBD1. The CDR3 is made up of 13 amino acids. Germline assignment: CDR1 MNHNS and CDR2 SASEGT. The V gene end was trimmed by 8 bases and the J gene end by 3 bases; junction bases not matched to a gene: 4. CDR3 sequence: CASGRTGGYEQYF. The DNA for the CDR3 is TGTGCCAGCGGACGGACAGGGGGCTACGAGCAGTACTTC.

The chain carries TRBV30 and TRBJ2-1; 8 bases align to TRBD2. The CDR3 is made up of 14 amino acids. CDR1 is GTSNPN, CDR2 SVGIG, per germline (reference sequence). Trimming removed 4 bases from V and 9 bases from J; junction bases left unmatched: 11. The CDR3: CAWNLAGTRGEQFF. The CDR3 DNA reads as TGTGCCTGGAACCTTGCCGGGACTAGAGGTGAGCAGTTCTTC.

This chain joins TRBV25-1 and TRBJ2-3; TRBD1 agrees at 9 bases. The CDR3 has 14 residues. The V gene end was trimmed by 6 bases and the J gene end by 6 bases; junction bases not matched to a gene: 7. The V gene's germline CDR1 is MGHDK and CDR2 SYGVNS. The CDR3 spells CASRGDRAADTQYF. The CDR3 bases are TGTGCCAGCAGGGGGGACAGGGCGGCCGATACGCAGTATTTT.

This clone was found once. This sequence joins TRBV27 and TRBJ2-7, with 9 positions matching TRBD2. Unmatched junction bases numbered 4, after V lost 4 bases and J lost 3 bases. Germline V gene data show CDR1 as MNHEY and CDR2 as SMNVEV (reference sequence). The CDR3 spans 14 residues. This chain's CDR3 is CASSSREGHYEQYF. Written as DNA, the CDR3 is TGTGCCAGCAGTTCGCGGGAGGGCCACTACGAGCAGTACTTC.

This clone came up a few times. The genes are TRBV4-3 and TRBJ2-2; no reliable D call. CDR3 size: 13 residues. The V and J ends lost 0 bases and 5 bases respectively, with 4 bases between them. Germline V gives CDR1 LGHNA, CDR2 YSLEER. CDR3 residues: CASSQDHTGELFF. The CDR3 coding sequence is TGCGCCAGCAGCCAAGATCATACCGGGGAGCTGTTTTTT.

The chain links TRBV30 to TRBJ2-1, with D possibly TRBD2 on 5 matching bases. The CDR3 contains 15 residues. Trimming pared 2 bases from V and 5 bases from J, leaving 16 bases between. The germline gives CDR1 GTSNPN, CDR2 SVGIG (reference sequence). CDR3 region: CAWSPDSLPNNEQFF. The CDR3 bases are TGTGCCTGGAGTCCGGACTCATTACCTAACAATGAGCAGTTCTTC.

CDR3 nucleotides: TGTGCCTGGGACTTGACAGGGTATGGCTACACCTTC. Translation gives CAWDLTGYGYTF. The chain has TRBV30 and TRBJ1-2; 7 bases are a match to TRBD1. The length of the CDR3 is 12 residues. The germline gives CDR1 GTSNPN, CDR2 SVGIG (reference sequence). Trimming cost V 5 bases and J 5 bases; bases outside gene matches: 5.

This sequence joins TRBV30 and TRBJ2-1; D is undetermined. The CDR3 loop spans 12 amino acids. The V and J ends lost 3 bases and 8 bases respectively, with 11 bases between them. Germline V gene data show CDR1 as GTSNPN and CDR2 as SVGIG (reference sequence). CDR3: CAWSSQVHEQFF. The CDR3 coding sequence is TGTGCCTGGAGCTCTCAAGTCCATGAGCAGTTCTTC.

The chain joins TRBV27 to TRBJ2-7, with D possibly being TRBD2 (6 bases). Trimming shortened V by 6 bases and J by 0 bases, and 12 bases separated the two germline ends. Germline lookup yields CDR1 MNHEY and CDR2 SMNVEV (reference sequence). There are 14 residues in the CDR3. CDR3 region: CASRREGFSYEQYF. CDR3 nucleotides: TGTGCCAGCAGGCGGGAAGGGTTCTCCTACGAGCAGTACTTC.

The CDR3 sequence is CASSSRGGKGMNTEAFF. CDR3 sequence (DNA): TGTGCCAGCAGCTCCCGAGGGGGGAAGGGGATGAACACTGAAGCTTTCTTT. V and J are TRBV7-9 and TRBJ1-1; D possibly corresponds to TRBD1 (6 bases). The CDR3 totals 17 residues. Per germline, CDR1 SEHNR and CDR2 FQNEAQ (reference sequence). V lost 4 bases and J 0 bases, leaving 18 bases between the germline ends.

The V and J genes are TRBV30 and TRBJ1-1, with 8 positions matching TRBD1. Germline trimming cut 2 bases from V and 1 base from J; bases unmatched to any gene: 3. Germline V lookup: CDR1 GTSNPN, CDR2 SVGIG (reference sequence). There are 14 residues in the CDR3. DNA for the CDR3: TGTGCCTGGAGTCTTGACAGGGGGAACACTGAAGCTTTCTTT. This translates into CAWSLDRGNTEAFF. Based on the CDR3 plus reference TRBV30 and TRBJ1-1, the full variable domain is SQTIHQWPATLVQPVGSPLSLECTVEGTSNPNLYWYRQAAGRGLQLLFYSVGIGQISSEVPQNLSASRPQDRQFILSSKKLLLSDSGFYLCAWSLDRGNTEAFFGQGTRLTVV.

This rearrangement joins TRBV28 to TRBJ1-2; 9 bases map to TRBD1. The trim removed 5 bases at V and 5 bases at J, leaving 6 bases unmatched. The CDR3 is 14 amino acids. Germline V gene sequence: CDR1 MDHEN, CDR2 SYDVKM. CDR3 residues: CASSPPGQGYGYTF. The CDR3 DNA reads TGTGCCAGCAGTCCTCCGGGACAGGGATATGGCTACACCTTC.

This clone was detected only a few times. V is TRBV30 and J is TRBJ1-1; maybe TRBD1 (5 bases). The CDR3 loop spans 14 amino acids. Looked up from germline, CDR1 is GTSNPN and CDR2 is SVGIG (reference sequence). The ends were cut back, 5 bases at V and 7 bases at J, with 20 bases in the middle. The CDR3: CAWSQGEGWYEAFF. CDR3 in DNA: TGTGCCTGGTCTCAAGGGGAGGGTTGGTATGAAGCTTTCTTT.

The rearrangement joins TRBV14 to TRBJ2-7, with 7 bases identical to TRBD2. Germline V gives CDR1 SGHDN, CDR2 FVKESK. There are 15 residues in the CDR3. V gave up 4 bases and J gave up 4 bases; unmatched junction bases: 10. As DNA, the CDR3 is TGTGCCAGCAGCCCCTGGGGGGGGAGTAAGTACGAGCAGTACTTC. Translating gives CASSPWGGSKYEQYF.

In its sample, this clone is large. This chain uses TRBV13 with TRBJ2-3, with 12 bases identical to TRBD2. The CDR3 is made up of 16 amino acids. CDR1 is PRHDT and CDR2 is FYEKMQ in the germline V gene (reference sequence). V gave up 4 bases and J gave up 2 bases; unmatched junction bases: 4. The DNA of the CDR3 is TGTGCCAGCAGCTCGTCTAGCGGGGGGGCCACAGATACGCAGTATTTT. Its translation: CASSSSSGGATDTQYF.

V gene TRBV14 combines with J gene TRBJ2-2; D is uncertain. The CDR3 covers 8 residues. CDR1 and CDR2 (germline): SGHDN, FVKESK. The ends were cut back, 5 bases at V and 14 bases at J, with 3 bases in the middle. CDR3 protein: CASSELFF. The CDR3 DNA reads TGTGCCAGCAGCGAACTGTTTTTT. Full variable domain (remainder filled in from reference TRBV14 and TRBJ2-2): EAGVTQFPSHSVIEKGQTVTLRCDPISGHDNLYWYRRVMGKEIKFLLHFVKESKQDESGMPNNRFLAERTGGTYSTLKVQPAELEDSGVYFCASSELFFGEGSRLTVL.

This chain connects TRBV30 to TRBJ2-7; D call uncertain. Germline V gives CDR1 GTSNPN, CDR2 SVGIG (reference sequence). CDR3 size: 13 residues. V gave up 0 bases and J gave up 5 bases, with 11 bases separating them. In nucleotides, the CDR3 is TGTGCCTGGAGTGTAGTGGCCCAACACGAGCAGTACTTC. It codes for CAWSVVAQHEQYF.